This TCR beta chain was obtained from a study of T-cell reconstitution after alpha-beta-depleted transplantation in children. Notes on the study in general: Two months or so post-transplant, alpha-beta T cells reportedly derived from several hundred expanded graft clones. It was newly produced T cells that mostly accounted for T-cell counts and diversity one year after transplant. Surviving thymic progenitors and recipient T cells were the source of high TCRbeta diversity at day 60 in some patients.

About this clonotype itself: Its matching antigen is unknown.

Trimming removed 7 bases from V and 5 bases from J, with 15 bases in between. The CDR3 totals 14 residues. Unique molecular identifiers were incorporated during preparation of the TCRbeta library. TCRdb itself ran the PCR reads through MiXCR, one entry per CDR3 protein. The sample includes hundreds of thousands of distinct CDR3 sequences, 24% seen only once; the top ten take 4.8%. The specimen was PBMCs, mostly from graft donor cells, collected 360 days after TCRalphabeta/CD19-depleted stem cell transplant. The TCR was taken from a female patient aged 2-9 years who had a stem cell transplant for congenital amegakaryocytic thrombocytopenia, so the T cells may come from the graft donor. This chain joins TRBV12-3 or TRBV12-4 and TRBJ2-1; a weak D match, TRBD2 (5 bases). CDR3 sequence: CASTFVQRNNEQFF. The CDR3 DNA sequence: TGTGCCAGCACATTCGTCCAGCGGAACAATGAGCAGTTCTTC.